Reported below is one T cell receptor (beta chain). This specimen comes from a study of blood T cell repertoires in COVID-19. Study as a whole: The United States, Italy and Spain provided the acute and convalescent COVID-19 samples. Sample material is recorded as cDNA or gDNA derived from T cells, B-cell-depleted T cells, or PBMCs.

The germline V gene encodes CDR1 KGHSH and CDR2 LQKENI. The CDR3 sequence is 16 residues long. J was trimmed by 0 bases and V by 4 bases; bases with no gene match: 4. Authors' processing steps: By means of reference gene primer amplification, nucleated cell counts were estimated. Generated by immunoSEQ multiplex PCR, the TCRdb table keeps only in-frame clones and is missing some. V and J calls and clone size come straight from that table; D and trimming were deduced from the DNA. The repertoire includes around 62,000 clones, 88% of them detected once, and around two fifths sits in the top ten. While infection was still active, Seattle patients were enrolled and then followed longitudinally.

J is TRBJ1-1 and V is TRBV18; 11 bases align to TRBD1. Sample: peripheral blood. The clonotype comes from a woman aged 60-75 years with COVID-19, enrolled during active disease. CDR3 residues: CASSLGQGALNTEAFF. The CDR3 nucleotides are TGTGCCAGCTCACTTGGACAGGGGGCCTTGAACACTGAAGCTTTCTTT.